The 21 T cell receptor beta chains in this list originate from one sample, sequenced in a study of beta chain features in type 1 diabetes. Study results and caveats: When Type 1 diabetes patients were examined, their TCRB CDR3s proved moderately but significantly shorter in all four CD4+ subsets.

Expressed TCRB transcripts were sequenced after all isolated RNA was converted to cDNA. Sequencing used immunoSEQ multiplex PCR; TCRdb keeps in-frame clones, though not all of them. The repertoire holds roughly 240,000 clones, with about 23% as singletons. Their specific antigens are unknown. Sequencing was done on a sample of naive CD4+ T cells from blood. The receptors stem from a woman younger than 45 with type 1 diabetes.

The V gene is TRBV7-9, the J gene TRBJ1-2, with D maybe TRBD1 (6 bases). V shed 6 bases and J shed 2 bases, with 13 bases lying between them. The CDR3 length is 14 residues. Germline CDR1 is SEHNR and CDR2 is FQNEAQ (reference sequence). The chain's CDR3 is CASSQGDTNYGYTF. CDR3 coding DNA: TGTGCCAGCAGTCAAGGGGACACCAACTATGGCTACACCTTC.

For the CDR3, the DNA is TGTGCCAGCAGCTTCGGGGGATTTAGCAATCAGCCCCAGCATTTT. Translating gives CASSFGGFSNQPQHF. The rearrangement joins TRBV7-9 to TRBJ1-5; a weak D match, TRBD1 (5 bases). This CDR3 comprises 15 residues. Between the trimmed V and J ends, which lost 3 bases and 0 bases, there was a span of 9 bases. Germline-derived CDR1 and CDR2 are SEHNR and FQNEAQ (reference sequence).

The table lists this clone with a few counts. V is TRBV6-6 and J is TRBJ2-7; D remains unclear. The CDR3 length is 11 residues. Germline assignment: CDR1 MNHNY and CDR2 SVGAGI (reference sequence). Trimming removed 2 bases from V and 3 bases from J, with 2 bases in between. The CDR3 nucleotides are TGTGCCAGCAGTTACCTCTACGAGCAGTACTTC. This gives the protein CASSYLYEQYF.

There are a few counts of this clone. J is TRBJ1-2 and V is TRBV30; D unresolved. The CDR3 covers 15 residues. Trimming stripped 2 bases from V and 2 bases from J, with 15 bases between. Germline assignment: CDR1 GTSNPN and CDR2 SVGIG (reference sequence). As DNA, the CDR3 is TGTGCCTGGAGTACCCCGAGAACGCGGAACTATGGCTACACCTTC. Encoded protein: CAWSTPRTRNYGYTF.

This clone has a handful of counts. The chain is built from TRBV28 and TRBJ1-2, with D perhaps matching TRBD1 (5 bases). The CDR3 has 14 amino acids. The germline gives CDR1 MDHEN, CDR2 SYDVKM. The V end was cut by 6 bases, the J end by 8 bases, with 19 bases between. The CDR3 spells CASSLTALGAGYTF. The CDR3 DNA reads TGTGCCAGCAGCCTCACAGCTCTTGGGGCCGGCTACACCTTC.

This clone was detected once. The DNA of the CDR3 is TGTGCCAGCTCACCAGTACCAGCGGTGGACTATGGCTACACCTTC. Translating it yields CASSPVPAVDYGYTF. The chain combines TRBV18 with TRBJ1-2; D call uncertain. Looked up from germline, CDR1 is KGHSH and CDR2 is LQKENI. This CDR3 contains 15 residues. Trimming took off 2 bases at V and 3 bases at J, with 13 bases between the two ends.

This chain joins TRBV5-1 and TRBJ2-3; 11 positions match TRBD1. This CDR3 region has 16 residues. Per germline, CDR1 SGHRS and CDR2 YFSETQ. V lost 4 bases, J lost 2 bases, and 6 bases stayed unmatched. CDR3 protein: CASSTGQGANTDTQYF. Written as DNA, the CDR3 is TGCGCCAGCAGCACCGGACAGGGGGCGAACACAGATACGCAGTATTTT.

CDR3 sequence: CASKARRENLLAEQYF. Here the CDR3 DNA reads TGTGCCAGCAAGGCGCGGCGGGAGAACCTGTTGGCCGAGCAGTACTTC. The chain joins TRBV7-2 to TRBJ2-7, with 7 bases aligning to TRBD2. The V segment lost 7 bases and the J segment 6 bases; nucleotides outside the gene matches: 18. CDR3 size: 16 residues. Germline assignment: CDR1 SGHTA and CDR2 FQGNSA.

V and J are TRBV11-2 and TRBJ2-1; D not resolved. The V end lost 5 bases, the J end lost 5 bases, and 4 bases lay between the germline ends. This CDR3 comprises 11 residues. CDR1 is SGHAT and CDR2 is FQNNGV in the germline V gene. The DNA of the CDR3 is TGTGCCAGCAGCCCTCACAATGAGCAGTTCTTC. Translated, it gives CASSPHNEQFF.

The chain employs TRBV30 and TRBJ2-3, with a tentative D call TRBD2 (5 bases). The CDR3 consists of 14 residues. Between the trimmed V and J ends, which lost 0 bases and 2 bases, there was a span of 9 bases. Germline CDR1 GTSNPN, CDR2 SVGIG (reference sequence). Written as DNA, the CDR3 is TGTGCCTGGAGTGTTGACGGGAACACAGATACGCAGTATTTT. As protein: CAWSVDGNTDTQYF. The complete variable domain, with remaining parts taken from reference TRBV30 and TRBJ2-3, reads SQTIHQWPATLVQPVGSPLSLECTVEGTSNPNLYWYRQAAGRGLQLLFYSVGIGQISSEVPQNLSASRPQDRQFILSSKKLLLSDSGFYLCAWSVDGNTDTQYFGPGTRLTVL.

This rearrangement joins TRBV30 to TRBJ2-7, with 14 bases that match TRBD2. Per germline, CDR1 GTSNPN and CDR2 SVGIG (reference sequence). V gave up 1 base and J gave up 5 bases; unmatched junction bases: 4. There are 15 residues in the CDR3. The chain's CDR3 is CAWSGTSGRWHEQYF. The CDR3 DNA sequence: TGTGCCTGGAGTGGGACTAGCGGGAGGTGGCACGAGCAGTACTTC.

This clone was seen more than once but under ten times. V and J are TRBV9 and TRBJ1-1, with no clear D. Trimming left V 5 bases short and J 8 bases short, with 25 bases between. The CDR3 has 16 amino acids. The V gene's germline CDR1 is SGDLS and CDR2 YYNGEE. The CDR3 is CASREILHSGSPEAFF. The CDR3 DNA reads as TGTGCCAGCAGGGAGATCCTCCATTCGGGATCCCCCGAAGCTTTCTTT. Full variable domain (remainder filled in from reference TRBV9 and TRBJ1-1): DSGVTQTPKHLITATGQRVTLRCSPRSGDLSVYWYQQSLDQGLQFLIQYYNGEERAKGNILERFSAQQFPDLHSELNLSSLELGDSALYFCASREILHSGSPEAFFGQGTRLTVV.

The chain couples TRBV4-2 to TRBJ1-5; no definite D call. Per germline, CDR1 LGHNA and CDR2 YNFKEQ. This CDR3 spans 14 amino acids. Trimming cost V 0 bases and J 7 bases, with 10 bases left between them. This CDR3 reads CASSQETGRQPQHF. CDR3 nucleotides: TGTGCCAGCAGCCAAGAGACGGGAAGGCAGCCCCAGCATTTT.

The V and J genes are TRBV6-1 and TRBJ2-7, with D perhaps matching TRBD1 (6 bases). Trimming stripped 4 bases from V and 9 bases from J, with 10 bases between. CDR1 is MNHNS, CDR2 SASEGT, per germline. This CDR3 has 11 residues. CDR3: CASSGGTLQYF. The CDR3 DNA is TGTGCCAGCAGTGGAGGGACACTGCAGTACTTC.

The gene calls are TRBV30 and TRBJ2-5, with TRBD1 matching over 9 bases. V lost 1 base and J lost 5; bases outside the gene matches: 8. The CDR3 covers 15 residues. Germline CDR1 is GTSNPN and CDR2 is SVGIG (reference sequence). The CDR3 DNA sequence: TGTGCCTGGAGTGAGTTGACAGGGGGAAGGGAGACCCAGTACTTC. Its protein product is CAWSELTGGRETQYF.

This clone was counted once. This chain uses TRBV5-1 with TRBJ1-4, with D hard to call. The CDR3 length is 15 residues. Looked up from germline, CDR1 is SGHRS and CDR2 is YFSETQ. Trimming took off 2 bases at V and 3 bases at J, with 11 bases between the two ends. CDR3 residues: CASSLNPGANEKLFF. In nucleotides, the CDR3 is TGCGCCAGCAGCTTAAACCCGGGTGCTAATGAAAAACTGTTTTTT.

This clone has just a few counts. The CDR3: CASSELGAEYEQYF. The CDR3 DNA reads as TGTGCCAGCAGTGAACTGGGGGCCGAATACGAGCAGTACTTC. The chain recombines TRBV6-1 with TRBJ2-7; a weak D match, TRBD1 (6 bases). Per germline, CDR1 MNHNS and CDR2 SASEGT. The CDR3 has 14 residues. V lost 2 bases and J lost 4, with 12 bases in between.

V and J are TRBV30 and TRBJ2-3; 10 bases fit TRBD2. The CDR3 contains 15 residues. V shed 3 bases and J 0 bases; nucleotides not matched to a gene: 3. Germline V gene lookup returns CDR1 GTSNPN and CDR2 SVGIG (reference sequence). For the CDR3, the DNA is TGTGCCTGGAGACGAGCGGGAGGGAGCACAGATACGCAGTATTTT. Translation: CAWRRAGGSTDTQYF.

The V gene is TRBV10-3, the J gene TRBJ2-2; 11 bases fit TRBD1. CDR3 length equals 16 residues. J gave up 4 bases and V 3 bases, and 4 bases lay outside the gene matches. Germline V CDR1 and CDR2: ENHRY, SYGVKD. The CDR3 here is CAISDSGTGGTGELFF. The DNA of the CDR3 is TGTGCCATCAGTGACTCCGGGACAGGGGGCACCGGGGAGCTGTTTTTT.

In regard to this clone: The same CDR3 also results from other DNA sequences found in this sample. The chain couples TRBV7-3 to TRBJ2-1; 11 bases agree with TRBD2. This CDR3 contains 15 residues. Germline V gene lookup returns CDR1 SGHTA and CDR2 FQGTGA. With V trimmed by 4 bases and J by 4 bases, 3 bases remained unmatched. The CDR3 DNA reads TGTGCCAGCAGCTCCGGACTAGCGGGTTACAATGAGCAGTTCTTC. The encoded protein is CASSSGLAGYNEQFF.

V is TRBV27 and J is TRBJ1-5; TRBD1 agrees at 9 bases. Unmatched junction bases numbered 3, after V lost 6 bases and J lost 0 bases. The CDR3 has 15 amino acids. Germline V lookup: CDR1 MNHEY, CDR2 SMNVEV (reference sequence). The CDR3 loop is CASRQGAYSNQPQHF. The CDR3 bases are TGTGCCAGCAGACAGGGGGCGTATAGCAATCAGCCCCAGCATTTT.